This T cell receptor beta chain was sequenced in a study of blood T cell repertoires in COVID-19. On the study more broadly: Acute-phase and convalescent COVID-19 samples originated in the United States, Italy and Spain. The cDNA or gDNA used as material had been derived from T cells, B-cell-depleted T cells, or PBMCs.

The CDR3 runs to 13 residues. Germline V gene sequence: CDR1 SNHLY, CDR2 FYNNEI. V dropped 4 bases and J dropped 0 bases, with 4 bases sitting between them. Original processing methods: How many nucleated cells were present was estimated from reference gene primer amplification. TCRdb's table, derived via immunoSEQ multiplex PCR, lists solely in-frame clones and lacks some. The V and J calls and clone size come from that table; D and trimming were worked out from the DNA. The sample holds roughly 180,000 clones; 65% to 85% are singletons and the top ten take 5.2%. This clone was seen only once. The rearrangement links TRBV2 to TRBJ1-3; D remains ambiguous. The origin of this receptor is a woman between 25 and 40 years old with acute or convalescent COVID-19. The sequenced sample consisted of peripheral blood. CDR3 sequence reads: CASSVDSGNTIYF. In nucleotides, the CDR3 is TGTGCCAGCAGTGTAGACTCTGGAAACACCATATATTTT.